This T cell receptor (beta chain) was recorded in a study of T cells in localized non-small cell lung cancer. Turning to this clone: Antigen unknown.

Clones were sequenced by immunoSEQ multiplex PCR, and TCRdb holds only the in-frame ones, with some missing. The sample holds some 28,000 clones, about 91% seen once. This CDR3 comprises 15 residues. J gave up 4 bases and V 5 bases, and 4 bases lay outside the gene matches. From germline, CDR1 is SEHNR and CDR2 FQNEAQ (reference sequence). Findings and limits, study-wide: The greatest T cell clonality was found in uninvolved adjacent lung (higher than in tumor). Longer survival (overall) was linked to higher T cell density in blood. Appearances in adjacent lung were noted for a median approximately 58 of the top 100 tumor clones.

This chain connects TRBV7-9 to TRBJ2-1; 11 bases are shared with TRBD2. The material was peripheral blood, obtained before any cancer treatment. This clonotype was sampled from a male donor at least 60 years old with stage I lung adenocarcinoma. The CDR3 protein is CASSKLAGDYNEQFF. CDR3 sequence (DNA): TGTGCCAGCAGCAAACTAGCGGGGGATTACAATGAGCAGTTCTTC.